Each of the 21 T cell receptor beta chains below was sequenced from the same sample in a study of cytomegalovirus exposure and HLA in healthy donors. The PCR contained 60 Vbeta and 13 Jbeta primers. Clones were sequenced by immunoSEQ multiplex PCR, and TCRdb holds only the in-frame ones, with some missing. Here the sample spans more than 150,000 clones, about 81% being singletons. The sample taken for sequencing was PBMCs. The origin of the receptors is a middle-aged man in good health and CMV-seronegative.

V is TRBV28 and J is TRBJ1-3; 9 positions agree with TRBD1. The CDR3 spans 15 residues. CDR1 is MDHEN and CDR2 is SYDVKM in the germline V gene. J gave up 5 bases and V 5 bases, and 7 bases lay outside the gene matches. Written as DNA, the CDR3 is TGTGCCAGCAGTACCTTACAGGGGGCACGAAACACCATATATTTT. It codes for CASSTLQGARNTIYF.

The chain joins TRBV28 to TRBJ2-3; TRBD2 agrees at 9 bases. The CDR3 totals 15 residues. Germline V gene data show CDR1 as MDHEN and CDR2 as SYDVKM. After removal of 8 bases from V and 4 bases from J, the junction contained 10 bases not matched to a gene. DNA of the CDR3: TGTGCCAGCCATAGGGCGGGAGGGCCCTCAGATACGCAGTATTTT. This gives the protein CASHRAGGPSDTQYF.

The gene calls are TRBV5-1 and TRBJ1-2; 7 nucleotides align to TRBD1. The ends lost 0 bases at V and 5 bases at J; junction bases unmatched: 4. The CDR3 is 14 residues long. Per the germline V gene, CDR1 is SGHRS and CDR2 is YFSETQ. CDR3 sequence reads: CASSLEGQIYGYTF. The CDR3 DNA sequence: TGCGCCAGCAGCTTGGAGGGACAGATATATGGCTACACCTTC. Together with reference TRBV5-1 and TRBJ1-2, the CDR3 gives the full variable domain: KAGVTQTPRYLIKTRGQQVTLSCSPISGHRSVSWYQQTPGQGLQFLFEYFSETQRNKGNFPGRFSGRQFSNSRSEMNVSTLELGDSALYLCASSLEGQIYGYTFGSGTRLTVV.

The CDR3 DNA follows: TGTGCCAGCAGCGCACAGCGGGGACTAAGCACAGATACGCAGTATTTT. Protein: CASSAQRGLSTDTQYF. The chain carries TRBV9 and TRBJ2-3; 7 nucleotides align to TRBD2. Germline V lookup: CDR1 SGDLS, CDR2 YYNGEE. Losses at the gene ends were 3 bases for V and 0 bases for J; bases not matched to a gene: 7. The CDR3 spans 16 residues.

This chain links TRBV18 with TRBJ2-5; tentatively, D is TRBD1 (6 bases). Germline V gene lookup returns CDR1 KGHSH and CDR2 LQKENI. CDR3 length: 15 amino acids. V was cut by 1 base and J by 5 bases, with 14 bases left in between. The CDR3 loop reads CASSPRSSRGETQYF. The CDR3 DNA sequence: TGTGCCAGCTCACCACGGTCTAGTAGGGGGGAGACCCAGTACTTC.

J is TRBJ2-1 and V is TRBV5-6; D possibly corresponds to TRBD2 (6 bases). CDR1 SGHDT and CDR2 YYEEEE come from the germline V gene. With 0 bases removed from V and 3 bases from J, the gap between germline ends came to 13 bases. The CDR3 runs 16 residues. The CDR3 is CASSLVGSGFYNEQFF. The CDR3 region has the DNA TGTGCCAGCAGCTTGGTGGGTAGCGGTTTCTACAATGAGCAGTTCTTC.

V is TRBV11-2 and J is TRBJ2-7, with D possibly matching TRBD2 (5 bases). Trimming cost V 2 bases and J 4 bases, with 12 bases left between them. The CDR3 has 14 residues. In germline, CDR1 is SGHAT, CDR2 FQNNGV. The CDR3 nucleotides are TGTGCCAGCAGCTTATTCCGGGAATTGTACGAGCAGTACTTC. Amino acid sequence: CASSLFRELYEQYF.

The chain uses TRBV12-2 and TRBJ2-5; TRBD2, the D gene given by the table, was not confirmed from the DNA. TRBV12-2 is classified as a pseudogene. The CDR3 sequence is 15 residues long. CDR3 in DNA: TGTGCAAGTCGCCCCTGGGCTAGCGGTGAAGAGACCCAGTACTTC. This gives the protein CASRPWASGEETQYF.

This rearrangement joins TRBV19 to TRBJ1-1; 9 bases are a match to TRBD1. There are 13 residues in the CDR3. CDR1 and CDR2 (germline): LNHDA, SQIVND (reference sequence). The junction had 1 base not matched to a gene; V was cut back by 6 bases and J by 2 bases. For the CDR3, the DNA is TGTGCCAGTAGGGACAGGGGTAACACTGAAGCTTTCTTT. Protein: CASRDRGNTEAFF.

This chain links TRBV2 with TRBJ2-3; 10 nucleotides match TRBD2. Trimming removed 8 bases from V and 1 base from J; junction bases left unmatched: 3. The V gene's germline CDR1 is SNHLY and CDR2 FYNNEI. This CDR3 region has 14 residues. The CDR3 DNA reads TGTGCCAGCCGGGGGACTAGCGGCACAGATACGCAGTATTTT. This gives the protein CASRGTSGTDTQYF.

This chain links TRBV2 with TRBJ2-5, with 8 bases identical to TRBD1. The J call may be in error: the DNA end matches TRBJ2-7 better. The germline V gene encodes CDR1 SNHLY and CDR2 FYNNEI. CDR3 length: 13 amino acids. The CDR3 sequence is CASTGQGLHEQYF. The CDR3 DNA reads TGTGCCAGCACTGGACAGGGTCTGCACGAGCAGTACTTC.

The rearrangement links TRBV6-5 to TRBJ2-7; 8 nucleotides line up with TRBD1. CDR3 length equals 15 residues. CDR1 MNHEY and CDR2 SVGAGI come from the germline V gene. The V and J ends lost 5 bases and 2 bases, in that order; junction bases with no gene match: 8. This chain's CDR3 is CASSADRVDPYEQYF. CDR3 bases: TGTGCCAGCAGTGCGGACAGGGTGGATCCCTACGAGCAGTACTTC.

In this sample, this clone turned up once. This sequence joins TRBV2 and TRBJ1-1; D is ambiguous. The germline V and J ends were trimmed by 4 bases and 3 bases, with 12 bases remaining between them. The CDR3 length is 14 residues. Germline V gene sequence: CDR1 SNHLY, CDR2 FYNNEI. CDR3 nucleotide sequence: TGTGCCAGCAGTGCCGGGGAACTTGACACTGAAGCTTTCTTT. Amino acid sequence: CASSAGELDTEAFF.

V gene TRBV5-1 combines with J gene TRBJ2-7; 7 bases fit TRBD1. The CDR3 runs 15 residues. Germline V gene data show CDR1 as SGHRS and CDR2 as YFSETQ. V lost 4 bases, J lost 4 bases, and 11 bases stayed unmatched. CDR3 in DNA: TGCGCCAGCAGCGAGGCCGGGACAGCTCGATACGAGCAGTACTTC. This codes for CASSEAGTARYEQYF.

The DNA for the CDR3 is TGTGCCAGCAGCTGGGACTTGGCTAGCTCCTACGAGCAGTACTTC. Translating it yields CASSWDLASSYEQYF. The gene calls are TRBV27 and TRBJ2-7; weak D call: TRBD2 (6 bases). Per the germline V gene, CDR1 is MNHEY and CDR2 is SMNVEV (reference sequence). The CDR3 consists of 15 residues. Trimming took off 6 bases at V and 0 bases at J, with 15 bases between the two ends.

This chain joins TRBV9 and TRBJ2-1, with 16 bases fitting TRBD2. Germline-derived CDR1 and CDR2 are SGDLS and YYNGEE. This CDR3 region has 17 residues. V lost 4 bases and J lost 9; bases outside the gene matches: 10. In nucleotides, the CDR3 is TGTGCCAGCAGCTCCACTCGGGGACTAGCGGGGGGGCCTGAGCAGTTCTTC. This gives the protein CASSSTRGLAGGPEQFF.

This clone has just a few counts. CDR3 loop: CASSRGTLTEAFF. CDR3 in DNA: TGTGCCAGCAGCCGAGGGACACTAACTGAAGCTTTCTTT. The chain combines TRBV14 with TRBJ1-1; D might be TRBD1 (6 bases). The CDR3 consists of 13 residues. V was pared by 4 bases and J by 5 bases, with 11 bases between. Germline-derived CDR1 and CDR2 are SGHDN and FVKESK.

This chain joins TRBV7-3 and TRBJ2-3; maybe TRBD1 (6 bases). V shed 5 bases and J shed 1 base, with 16 bases lying between them. The CDR3 runs 16 residues. Germline V gene lookup returns CDR1 SGHTA and CDR2 FQGTGA. The CDR3 region has the DNA TGTGCCAGCAGCACCGGACAGTATAGCGGCACAGATACGCAGTATTTT. As protein: CASSTGQYSGTDTQYF.

The rearrangement joins TRBV6-6 to TRBJ2-2; 7 bases are a match to TRBD2. The CDR3 has 15 residues. V shed 7 bases, J shed 6 bases, and the junction held 11 bases outside the gene matches. In germline, CDR1 is MNHNY, CDR2 SVGAGI (reference sequence). CDR3 region: CASKTTGGGAGELFF. Here the CDR3 DNA reads TGTGCCAGCAAAACCACGGGAGGTGGTGCCGGGGAGCTGTTTTTT.

This chain links TRBV4-2 with TRBJ1-1, with TRBD1 matching over 8 bases. Unmatched junction bases numbered 4, after V lost 1 base and J lost 3 bases. CDR1 and CDR2 from the germline V gene are LGHNA and YNFKEQ. The length of the CDR3 is 15 residues. CDR3 in DNA: TGTGCCAGCAGCCAAGGGACAGGGTGGGACACTGAAGCTTTCTTT. Protein product: CASSQGTGWDTEAFF.

The rearrangement joins TRBV5-4 to TRBJ2-5; D gene uncertain. The end of the DNA fits TRBJ2-7 better, so the J call may be wrong. This CDR3 is 16 amino acids long. Germline V gene data show CDR1 as SGHNT and CDR2 as YYREEE (reference sequence). The CDR3 is CASSSPLVGGDYEQYF. Written as DNA, the CDR3 is TGTGCCAGCAGCTCCCCCCTGGTTGGTGGTGACTACGAGCAGTACTTC.